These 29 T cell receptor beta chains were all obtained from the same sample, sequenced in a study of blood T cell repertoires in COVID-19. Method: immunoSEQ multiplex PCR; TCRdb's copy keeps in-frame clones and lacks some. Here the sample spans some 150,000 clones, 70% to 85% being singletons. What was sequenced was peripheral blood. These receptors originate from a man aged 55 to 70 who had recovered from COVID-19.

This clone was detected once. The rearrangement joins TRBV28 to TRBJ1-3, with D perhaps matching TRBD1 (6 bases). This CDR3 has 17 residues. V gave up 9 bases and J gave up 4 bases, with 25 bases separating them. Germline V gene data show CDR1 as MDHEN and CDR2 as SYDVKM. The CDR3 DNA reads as TGTGCCAGTACCCAGGAACAGGGATACGGTGGAGGAAACACCATATATTTT. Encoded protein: CASTQEQGYGGGNTIYF.

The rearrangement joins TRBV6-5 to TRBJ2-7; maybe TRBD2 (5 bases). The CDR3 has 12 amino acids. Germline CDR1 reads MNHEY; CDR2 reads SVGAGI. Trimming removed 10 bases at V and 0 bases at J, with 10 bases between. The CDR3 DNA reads TGTGCCACGATCGACTACTCCTACGAGCAGTACTTC. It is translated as CATIDYSYEQYF.

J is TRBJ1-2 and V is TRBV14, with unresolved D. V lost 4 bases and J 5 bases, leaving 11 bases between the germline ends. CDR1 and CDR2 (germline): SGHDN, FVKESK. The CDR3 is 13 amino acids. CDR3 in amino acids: CASSLGERYGYTF. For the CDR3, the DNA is TGTGCCAGCAGCCTCGGGGAAAGGTATGGCTACACCTTC.

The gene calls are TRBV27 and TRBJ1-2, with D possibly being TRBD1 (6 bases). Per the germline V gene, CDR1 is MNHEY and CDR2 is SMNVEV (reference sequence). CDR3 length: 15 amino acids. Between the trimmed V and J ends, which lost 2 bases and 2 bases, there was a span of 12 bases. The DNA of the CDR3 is TGTGCCAGCAGTTTAACGACAGGTTTCAACTATGGCTACACCTTC. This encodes CASSLTTGFNYGYTF.

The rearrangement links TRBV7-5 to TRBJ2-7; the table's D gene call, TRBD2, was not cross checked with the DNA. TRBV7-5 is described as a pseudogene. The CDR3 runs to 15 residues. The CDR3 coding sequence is TGTGCCAGAAGCTTACTTCCGGGACTGTACTACGAGCAGTACTTC. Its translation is CARSLLPGLYYEQYF.

The chain's CDR3 is CASSIVTGKNTEAFF. CDR3 DNA: TGTGCCAGTAGTATAGTCACAGGGAAGAACACTGAAGCTTTCTTT. The V gene is TRBV19, the J gene TRBJ1-1; maybe TRBD1 (6 bases). The CDR3 has 15 residues. CDR1 is LNHDA, CDR2 SQIVND, per germline (reference sequence). V was shortened by 1 base and J by 1 base, with 10 bases between the two germline ends.

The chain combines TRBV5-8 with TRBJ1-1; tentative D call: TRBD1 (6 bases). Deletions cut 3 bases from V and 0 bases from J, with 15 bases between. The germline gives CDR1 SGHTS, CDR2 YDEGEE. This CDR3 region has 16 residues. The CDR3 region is CASSSGQQYMNTEAFF. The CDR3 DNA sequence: TGTGCCAGCAGCTCCGGACAGCAATATATGAACACTGAAGCTTTCTTT.

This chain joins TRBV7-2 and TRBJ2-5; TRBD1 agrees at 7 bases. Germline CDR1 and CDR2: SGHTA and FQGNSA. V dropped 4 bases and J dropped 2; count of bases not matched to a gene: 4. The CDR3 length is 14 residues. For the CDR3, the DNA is TGTGCCAGCAGCTCCCAGGGGGTTCAAGAGACCCAGTACTTC. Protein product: CASSSQGVQETQYF.

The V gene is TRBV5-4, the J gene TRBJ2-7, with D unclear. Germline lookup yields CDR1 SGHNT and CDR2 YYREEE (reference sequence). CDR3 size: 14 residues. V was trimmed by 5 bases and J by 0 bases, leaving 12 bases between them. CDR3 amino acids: CASSADMGSYEQYF. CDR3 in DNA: TGTGCCAGCAGTGCCGACATGGGCTCCTACGAGCAGTACTTC.

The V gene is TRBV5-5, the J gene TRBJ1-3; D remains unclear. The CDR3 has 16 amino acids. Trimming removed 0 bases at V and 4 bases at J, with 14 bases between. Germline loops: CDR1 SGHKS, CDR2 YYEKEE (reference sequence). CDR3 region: CASSLESAAGGNTIYF. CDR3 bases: TGTGCCAGCAGCTTGGAATCCGCCGCGGGAGGAAACACCATATATTTT.

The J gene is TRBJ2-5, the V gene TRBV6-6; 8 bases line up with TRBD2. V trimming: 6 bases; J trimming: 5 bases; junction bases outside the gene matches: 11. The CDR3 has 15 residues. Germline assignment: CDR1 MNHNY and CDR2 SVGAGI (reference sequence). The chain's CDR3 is CASSSKAGVLETQYF. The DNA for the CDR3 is TGTGCCAGCAGCTCAAAAGCGGGGGTATTGGAGACCCAGTACTTC.

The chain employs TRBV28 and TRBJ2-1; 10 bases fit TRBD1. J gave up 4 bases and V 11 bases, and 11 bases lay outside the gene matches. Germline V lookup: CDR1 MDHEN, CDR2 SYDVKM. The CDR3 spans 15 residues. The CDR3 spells CAAKSGTGAYNEQFF. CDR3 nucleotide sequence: TGTGCCGCAAAGTCCGGGACAGGGGCATACAATGAGCAGTTCTTC.

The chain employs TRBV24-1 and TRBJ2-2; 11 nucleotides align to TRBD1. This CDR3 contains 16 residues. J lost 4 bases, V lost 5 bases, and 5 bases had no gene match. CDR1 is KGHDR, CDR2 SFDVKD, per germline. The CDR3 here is CATSGGTGGGTGELFF. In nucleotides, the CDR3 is TGTGCCACCAGTGGCGGGACAGGGGGGGGCACCGGGGAGCTGTTTTTT.

The CDR3, as DNA: TGTGCCAGCAGCCAGCATGGCGGGGGGAACACAGATACGCAGTATTTT. Amino acids: CASSQHGGGNTDTQYF. The rearrangement uses TRBV7-2 and TRBJ2-3; 8 bases map to TRBD2. With V trimmed by 5 bases and J by 2 bases, 9 bases remained unmatched. Germline V lookup: CDR1 SGHTA, CDR2 FQGNSA. The CDR3 totals 16 residues.

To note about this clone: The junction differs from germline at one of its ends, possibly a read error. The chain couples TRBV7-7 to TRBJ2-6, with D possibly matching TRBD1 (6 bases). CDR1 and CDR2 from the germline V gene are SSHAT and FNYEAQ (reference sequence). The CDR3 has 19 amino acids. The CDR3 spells CASSLGQKNPFSGANVLTF. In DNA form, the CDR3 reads TGTGCTAGCAGCTTAGGACAGAAAAATCCCTTCTCTGGGGCCAACGTCCTGACTTTC.

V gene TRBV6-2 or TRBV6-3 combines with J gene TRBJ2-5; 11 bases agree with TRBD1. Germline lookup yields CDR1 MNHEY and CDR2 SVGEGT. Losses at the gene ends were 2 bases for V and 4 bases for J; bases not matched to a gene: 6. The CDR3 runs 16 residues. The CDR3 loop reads CASSYGTGGAGETQYF. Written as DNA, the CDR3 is TGTGCCAGCAGTTACGGGACAGGGGGAGCTGGAGAGACCCAGTACTTC.

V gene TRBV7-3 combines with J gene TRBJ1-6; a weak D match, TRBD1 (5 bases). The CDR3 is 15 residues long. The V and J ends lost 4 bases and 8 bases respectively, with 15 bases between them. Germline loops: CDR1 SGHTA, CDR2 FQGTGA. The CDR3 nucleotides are TGTGCCAGCAGCTCGGGGGACTGGCTGCATTCACCCCTCCACTTT. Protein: CASSSGDWLHSPLHF.

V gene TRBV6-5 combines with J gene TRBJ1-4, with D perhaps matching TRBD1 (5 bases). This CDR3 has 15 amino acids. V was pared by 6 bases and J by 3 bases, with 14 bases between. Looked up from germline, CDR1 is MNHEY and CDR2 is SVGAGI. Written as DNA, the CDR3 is TGTGCCAGCAGAGCTCTACAGGTAGCTAATGAAAAACTGTTTTTT. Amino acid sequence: CASRALQVANEKLFF.

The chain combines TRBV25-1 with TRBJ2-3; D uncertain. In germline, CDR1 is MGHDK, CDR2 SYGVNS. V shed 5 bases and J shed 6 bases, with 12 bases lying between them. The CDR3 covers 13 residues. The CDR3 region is CASSNGFGDTQYF. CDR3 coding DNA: TGTGCCAGCAGTAATGGCTTTGGCGATACGCAGTATTTT.

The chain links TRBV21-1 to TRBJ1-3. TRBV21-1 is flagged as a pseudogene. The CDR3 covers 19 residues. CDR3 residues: CASSKAPTEVASSGNTIYF. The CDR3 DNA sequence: TGTGCCAGCAGCAAAGCCCCGACGGAGGTAGCGAGCTCTGGAAACACCATATATTTT.

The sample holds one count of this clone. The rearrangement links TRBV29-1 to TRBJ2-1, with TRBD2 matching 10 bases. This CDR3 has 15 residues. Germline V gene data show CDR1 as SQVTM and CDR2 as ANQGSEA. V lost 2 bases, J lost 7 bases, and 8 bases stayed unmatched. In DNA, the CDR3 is TGCAGCGTTGAACGGCTAGCGGGGGTTAAGAATGAGCAGTTCTTC. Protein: CSVERLAGVKNEQFF.

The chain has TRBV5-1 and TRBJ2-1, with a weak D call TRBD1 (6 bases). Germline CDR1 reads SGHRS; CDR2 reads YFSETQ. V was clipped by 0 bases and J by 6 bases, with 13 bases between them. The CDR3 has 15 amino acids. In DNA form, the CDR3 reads TGCGCCAGCAGCTTGGACAGGGTAGGTGGCAATGAGCAGTTCTTC. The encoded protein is CASSLDRVGGNEQFF.

The CDR3, as DNA: TGTGCCAGCAGTTTTCGCCGGGACACCCGTTATAGCAATCAGCCCCAGCATTTT. Amino acid sequence: CASSFRRDTRYSNQPQHF. J is TRBJ1-5 and V is TRBV27; tentative D call: TRBD1 (6 bases). The CDR3 loop spans 18 amino acids. Germline loops: CDR1 MNHEY, CDR2 SMNVEV (reference sequence). The V and J ends lost 3 bases and 0 bases respectively, with 18 bases between them.

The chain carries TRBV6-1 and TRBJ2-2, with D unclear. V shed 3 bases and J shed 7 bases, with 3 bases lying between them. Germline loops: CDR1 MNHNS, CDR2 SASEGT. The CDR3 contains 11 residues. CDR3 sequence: CASSDIGELFF. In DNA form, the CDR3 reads TGTGCCAGCAGTGATATCGGGGAGCTGTTTTTT.

This CDR3 reads CASSSGSSGYTF. The CDR3 bases are TGTGCCAGCAGTTCAGGGTCCTCGGGCTACACCTTC. The chain carries TRBV28 and TRBJ1-2, with D perhaps TRBD1 (5 bases). V was clipped by 4 bases and J by 8 bases, with 11 bases between them. Germline values: CDR1 MDHEN, CDR2 SYDVKM. The CDR3 consists of 12 residues.

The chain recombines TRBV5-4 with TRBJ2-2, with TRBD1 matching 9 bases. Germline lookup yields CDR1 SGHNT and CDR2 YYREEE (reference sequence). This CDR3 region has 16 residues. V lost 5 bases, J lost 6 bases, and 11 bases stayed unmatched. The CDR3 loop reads CASSWLEQGASGELFF. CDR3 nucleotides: TGTGCCAGCAGTTGGTTAGAACAGGGGGCGTCCGGGGAGCTGTTTTTT.

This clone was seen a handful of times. The CDR3 sequence is CASSPHLGDTSDTEAFF. In DNA form, the CDR3 reads TGTGCCAGCAGTCCCCATCTGGGGGACACCTCCGACACTGAAGCTTTCTTT. The chain links TRBV6-6 to TRBJ1-1; perhaps TRBD1 as D (6 bases). The CDR3 totals 17 residues. Trimming pared 5 bases from V and 3 bases from J, leaving 22 bases between. In germline, CDR1 is MNHNY, CDR2 SVGAGI (reference sequence).

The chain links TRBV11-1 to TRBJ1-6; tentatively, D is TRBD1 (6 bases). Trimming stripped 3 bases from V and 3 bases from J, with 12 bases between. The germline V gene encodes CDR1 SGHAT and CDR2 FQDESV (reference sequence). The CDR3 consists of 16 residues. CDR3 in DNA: TGTGCCAGCAGCTTCGGCGGGGGCCTCTATAATTCACCCCTCCACTTT. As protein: CASSFGGGLYNSPLHF. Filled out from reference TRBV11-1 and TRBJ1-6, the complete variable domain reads EAEVAQSPRYKITEKSQAVAFWCDPISGHATLYWYRQILGQGPELLVQFQDESVVDDSQLPKDRFSAERLKGVDSTLKIQPAELGDSAMYLCASSFGGGLYNSPLHFGNGTRLTVT.

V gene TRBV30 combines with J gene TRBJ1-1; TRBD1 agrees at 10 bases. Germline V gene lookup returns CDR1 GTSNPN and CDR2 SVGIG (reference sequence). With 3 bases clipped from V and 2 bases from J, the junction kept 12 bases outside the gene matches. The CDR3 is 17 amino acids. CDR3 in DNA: TGTGCCTGGAGCCCTCCCGGGACAGGGGTGGGAAACACTGAAGCTTTCTTT. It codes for CAWSPPGTGVGNTEAFF.